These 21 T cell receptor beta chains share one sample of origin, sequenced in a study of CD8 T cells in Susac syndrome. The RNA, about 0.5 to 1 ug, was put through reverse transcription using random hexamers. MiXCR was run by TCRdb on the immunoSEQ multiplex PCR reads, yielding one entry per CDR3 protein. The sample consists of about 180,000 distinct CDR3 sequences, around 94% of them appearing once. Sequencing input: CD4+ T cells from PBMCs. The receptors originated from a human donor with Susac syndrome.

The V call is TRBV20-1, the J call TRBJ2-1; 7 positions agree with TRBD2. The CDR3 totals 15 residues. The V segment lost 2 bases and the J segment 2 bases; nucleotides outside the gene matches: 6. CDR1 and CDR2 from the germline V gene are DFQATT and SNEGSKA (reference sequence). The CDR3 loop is CSARFGGGPYNEQFF. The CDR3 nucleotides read TGCAGTGCTAGATTCGGGGGAGGGCCCTACAATGAGCAGTTCTTC.

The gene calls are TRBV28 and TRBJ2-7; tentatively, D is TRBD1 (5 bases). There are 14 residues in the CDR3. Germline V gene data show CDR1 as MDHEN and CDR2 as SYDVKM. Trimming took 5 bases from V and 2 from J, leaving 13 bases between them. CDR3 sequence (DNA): TGTGCCAGCAGTACCCTGGACAAACCCTACGAGCAGTACTTC. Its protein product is CASSTLDKPYEQYF.

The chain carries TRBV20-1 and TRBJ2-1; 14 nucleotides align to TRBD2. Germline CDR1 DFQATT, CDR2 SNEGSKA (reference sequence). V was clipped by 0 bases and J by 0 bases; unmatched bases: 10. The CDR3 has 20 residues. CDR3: CSARDVRLAGGKSSYNEQFF. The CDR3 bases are TGCAGTGCTAGAGATGTGCGACTAGCGGGGGGGAAAAGCTCCTACAATGAGCAGTTCTTC.

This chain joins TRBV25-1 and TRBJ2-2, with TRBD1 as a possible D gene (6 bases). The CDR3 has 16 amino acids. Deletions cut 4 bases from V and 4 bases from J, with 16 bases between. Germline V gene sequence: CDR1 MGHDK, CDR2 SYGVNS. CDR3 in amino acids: CASSGINGQFTGELFF. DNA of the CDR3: TGTGCCAGCAGTGGCATTAACGGACAGTTCACCGGGGAGCTGTTTTTT.

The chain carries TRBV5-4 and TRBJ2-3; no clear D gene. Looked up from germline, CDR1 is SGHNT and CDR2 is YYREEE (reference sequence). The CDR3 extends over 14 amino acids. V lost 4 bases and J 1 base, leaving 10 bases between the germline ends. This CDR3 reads CASSLPGGTDTQYF. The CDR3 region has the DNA TGTGCCAGCAGCCTCCCCGGCGGCACAGATACGCAGTATTTT.

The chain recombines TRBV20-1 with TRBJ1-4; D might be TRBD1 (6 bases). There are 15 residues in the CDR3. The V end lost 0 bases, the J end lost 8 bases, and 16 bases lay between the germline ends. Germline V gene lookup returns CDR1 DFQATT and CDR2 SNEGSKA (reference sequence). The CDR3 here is CSARDPKQGSEKLFF. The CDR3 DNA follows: TGCAGTGCTAGAGATCCGAAGCAGGGGAGCGAAAAACTGTTTTTT.

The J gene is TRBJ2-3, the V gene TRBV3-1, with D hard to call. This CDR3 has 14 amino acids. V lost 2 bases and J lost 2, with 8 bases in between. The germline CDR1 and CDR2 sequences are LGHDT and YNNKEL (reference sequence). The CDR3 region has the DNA TGTGCCAGCAGCCAACGGACCACCACAGATACGCAGTATTTT. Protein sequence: CASSQRTTTDTQYF.

The CDR3 DNA is TGTGCCAGCAGCTTTACGAGGGCTGAGGGAAAACTGTTTTTT. It codes for CASSFTRAEGKLFF. The J gene is TRBJ1-4, the V gene TRBV11-2; D ambiguous. The V end lost 3 bases, the J end lost 10 bases, and 15 bases lay between the germline ends. Germline assignment: CDR1 SGHAT and CDR2 FQNNGV. The CDR3 consists of 14 residues.

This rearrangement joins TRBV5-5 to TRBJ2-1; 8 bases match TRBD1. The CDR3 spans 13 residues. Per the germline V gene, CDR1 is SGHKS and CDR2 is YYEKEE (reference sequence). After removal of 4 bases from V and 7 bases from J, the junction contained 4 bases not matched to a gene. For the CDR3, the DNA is TGTGCCAGCAGCGCTAGGACAGGGAATGAGCAGTTCTTC. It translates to CASSARTGNEQFF. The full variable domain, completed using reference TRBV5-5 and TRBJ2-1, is DAGVTQSPTHLIKTRGQQVTLRCSPISGHKSVSWYQQVLGQGPQFIFQYYEKEERGRGNFPDRFSARQFPNYSSELNVNALLLGDSALYLCASSARTGNEQFFGPGTRLTVL.

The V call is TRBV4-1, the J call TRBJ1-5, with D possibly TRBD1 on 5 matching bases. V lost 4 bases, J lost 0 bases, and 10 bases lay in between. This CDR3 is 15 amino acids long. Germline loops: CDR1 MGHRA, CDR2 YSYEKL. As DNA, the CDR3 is TGCGCCAGCAGCCCTCAGGGATTTAGCAATCAGCCCCAGCATTTT. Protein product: CASSPQGFSNQPQHF.

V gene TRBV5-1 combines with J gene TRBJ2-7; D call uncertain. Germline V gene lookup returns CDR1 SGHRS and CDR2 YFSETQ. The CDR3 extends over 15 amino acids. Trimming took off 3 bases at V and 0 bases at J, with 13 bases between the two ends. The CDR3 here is CASSSDGLSSYEQYF. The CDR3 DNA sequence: TGCGCCAGCAGCTCTGACGGGTTAAGCTCCTACGAGCAGTACTTC.

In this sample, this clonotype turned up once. CDR3 residues: CASSTSQADTQYF. The CDR3, as DNA: TGTGCCAGCAGCACCTCCCAGGCAGATACGCAGTATTTT. This chain joins TRBV6-4 and TRBJ2-3; D unresolved. Per the germline V gene, CDR1 is MRHNA and CDR2 is SNTAGT. The CDR3 totals 13 residues. V shed 6 bases and J shed 4 bases, with 11 bases lying between them.

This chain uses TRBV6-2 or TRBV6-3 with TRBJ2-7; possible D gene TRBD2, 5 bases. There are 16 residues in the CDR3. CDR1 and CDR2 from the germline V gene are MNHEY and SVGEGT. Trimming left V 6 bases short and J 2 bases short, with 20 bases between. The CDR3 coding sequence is TGTGCCAGCAGCTCTGCGGGTTTGGGGAATGCCTACGAGCAGTACTTC. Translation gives CASSSAGLGNAYEQYF.

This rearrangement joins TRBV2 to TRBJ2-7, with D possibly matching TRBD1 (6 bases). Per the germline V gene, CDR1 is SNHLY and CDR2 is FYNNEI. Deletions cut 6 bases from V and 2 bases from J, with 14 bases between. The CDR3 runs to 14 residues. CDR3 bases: TGTGCCAGCAGCCCAGGGGTGCGGACCTACGAGCAGTACTTC. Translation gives CASSPGVRTYEQYF.

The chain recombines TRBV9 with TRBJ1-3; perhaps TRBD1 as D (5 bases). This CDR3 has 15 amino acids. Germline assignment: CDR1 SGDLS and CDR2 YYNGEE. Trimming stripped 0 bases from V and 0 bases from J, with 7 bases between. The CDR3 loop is CASSVGQSSGNTIYF. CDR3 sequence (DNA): TGTGCCAGCAGCGTAGGACAGAGCTCTGGAAACACCATATATTTT. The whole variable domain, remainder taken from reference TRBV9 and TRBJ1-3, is DSGVTQTPKHLITATGQRVTLRCSPRSGDLSVYWYQQSLDQGLQFLIQYYNGEERAKGNILERFSAQQFPDLHSELNLSSLELGDSALYFCASSVGQSSGNTIYFGEGSWLTVV.

CDR3 amino acids: CASSQERARSSYEQYF. In DNA, the CDR3 is TGTGCCAGCAGCCAAGAACGGGCCAGGAGCTCCTACGAGCAGTACTTC. The chain uses TRBV3-1 and TRBJ2-7, with D unresolved. The CDR3 loop spans 16 amino acids. The ends were cut back, 0 bases at V and 0 bases at J, with 12 bases in the middle. Germline V gene sequence: CDR1 LGHDT, CDR2 YNNKEL (reference sequence).

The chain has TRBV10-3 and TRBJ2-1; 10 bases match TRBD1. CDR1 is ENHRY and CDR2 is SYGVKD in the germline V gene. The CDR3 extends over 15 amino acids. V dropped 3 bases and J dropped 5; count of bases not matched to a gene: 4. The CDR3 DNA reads TGTGCCATCAGTGACGACAGGGGGCCCAACAATGAGCAGTTCTTC. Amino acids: CAISDDRGPNNEQFF.

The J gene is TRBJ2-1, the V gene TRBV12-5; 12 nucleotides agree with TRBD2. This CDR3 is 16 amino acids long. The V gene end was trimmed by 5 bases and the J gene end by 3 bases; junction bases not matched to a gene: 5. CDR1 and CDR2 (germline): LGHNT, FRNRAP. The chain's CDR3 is CASGPGLAGYYNEQFF. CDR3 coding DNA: TGTGCTAGTGGTCCAGGACTAGCGGGGTACTACAATGAGCAGTTCTTC.

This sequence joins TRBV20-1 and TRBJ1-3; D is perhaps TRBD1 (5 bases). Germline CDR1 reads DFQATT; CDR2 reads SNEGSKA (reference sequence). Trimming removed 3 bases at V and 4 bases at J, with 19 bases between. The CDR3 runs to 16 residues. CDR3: CSASGLKGRTGNTIYF. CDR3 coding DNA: TGCAGTGCTAGCGGGCTAAAGGGACGGACAGGAAACACCATATATTTT.

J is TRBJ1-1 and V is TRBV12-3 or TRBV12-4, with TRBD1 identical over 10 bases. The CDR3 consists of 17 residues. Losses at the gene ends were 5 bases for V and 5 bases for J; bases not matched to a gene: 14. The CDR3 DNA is TGTGCCAGCAGTCCCCAAATACCCGACAGGGGGCGGACTGAAGCTTTCTTT. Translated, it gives CASSPQIPDRGRTEAFF.

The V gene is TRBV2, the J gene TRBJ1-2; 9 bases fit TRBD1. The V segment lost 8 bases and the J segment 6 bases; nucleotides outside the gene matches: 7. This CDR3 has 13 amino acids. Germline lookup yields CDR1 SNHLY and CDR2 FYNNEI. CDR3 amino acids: CASFRDRDHGYTF. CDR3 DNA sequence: TGTGCCAGCTTCCGGGACAGGGACCATGGCTACACCTTC.